These 7 T cell receptor beta chains were sequenced from one sample in a study of immune characterization of retroperitoneal liposarcoma. TCRdb re-derived calls from the PCR reads in MiXCR, one entry per CDR3 protein. Of around 13,000 distinct CDR3 sequences listed, 47% are singletons. Sample: tumor tissue. The origin of the receptors is a female donor with retroperitoneal liposarcoma.

This clonotype was picked up a small number of times. V is TRBV11-1 and J is TRBJ2-1; a weak D match, TRBD2 (5 bases). Germline-derived CDR1 and CDR2 are SGHAT and FQDESV (reference sequence). This CDR3 is 13 amino acids long. V was pared by 6 bases and J by 13 bases, with 19 bases between. The CDR3: CASSPRDQETQFF. Written as DNA, the CDR3 is TGTGCCAGCAGTCCCCGGGATCAAGAGACCCAGTTCTTC.

The chain recombines TRBV6-8 with TRBJ2-4, with unresolved D. Germline CDR1 MNHGY, CDR2 SAAAGT. The CDR3 is made up of 12 amino acids. Trimming pared 5 bases from V and 13 bases from J, leaving 15 bases between. The CDR3 DNA reads TGTGCCAGCAGTCCTCCCAAGTATGAGCAGTACTTC. Encoded protein: CASSPPKYEQYF.

This clonotype was observed once. V is TRBV6-1 and J is TRBJ2-4; possibly TRBD2 for D (7 bases). CDR1 and CDR2 (germline): MNHNS, SASEGT. The CDR3 is 16 residues long. The V end was cut by 4 bases, the J end by 2 bases, with 15 bases between. As DNA, the CDR3 is TGTGCCAGCAGTGTGTTCGCGGGGGCACCCAAAAACATTCAGTACTTC. Translation gives CASSVFAGAPKNIQYF.

CDR3 loop: CASSLGLNEQFF. The CDR3 DNA sequence: TGTGCCAGCAGCTTGGGGCTGAACGAGCAGTTCTTC. The V gene is TRBV7-4, the J gene TRBJ2-1, with D perhaps TRBD1 (5 bases). Germline assignment: CDR1 SGHVT and CDR2 SQSDAQ. Trimming took off 3 bases at V and 10 bases at J, with 10 bases between the two ends. CDR3 length: 12 residues.

In this sample, this clonotype turned up a few times. The chain employs TRBV7-3 and TRBJ2-7; 7 nucleotides match TRBD1. In germline, CDR1 is SGHTA, CDR2 FQGTGA. The J segment lost 6 bases and the V segment lost 5 bases, leaving 7 bases of the junction unmatched. This CDR3 spans 13 amino acids. The CDR3 here is CASSRGRNSEQYF. The DNA of the CDR3 is TGTGCCAGCAGCAGGGGGCGTAATTCCGAGCAGTACTTC. Based on the CDR3 plus reference TRBV7-3 and TRBJ2-7, the full variable domain is GAGVSQTPSNKVTEKGKYVELRCDPISGHTALYWYRQSLGQGPEFLIYFQGTGAADDSGLPNDRFFAVRPEGSVSTLKIQRTERGDSAVYLCASSRGRNSEQYFGPGTRLTVT.

This clonotype was seen repeatedly, ten times or more. The chain has TRBV12-3 or TRBV12-4 and TRBJ2-1; TRBD2 is a possible D gene (5 bases). The CDR3 extends over 18 amino acids. Between the trimmed V and J ends, which lost 7 bases and 0 bases, there was a span of 22 bases. The CDR3 region is CASTFRTRGISSYNEQFF. CDR3 sequence (DNA): TGTGCCAGCACCTTCCGGACCCGAGGGATTAGCTCCTACAATGAGCAGTTCTTC.

The chain is built from TRBV27 and TRBJ2-4; D might be TRBD2 (6 bases). Germline CDR1 and CDR2: MNHEY and SMNVEV (reference sequence). The V and J ends lost 6 bases and 0 bases respectively, with 21 bases between them. This CDR3 has 18 amino acids. CDR3 in DNA: TGTGCCAGCAGCTCAATCCACAATAGCGGTCTAGCCAAAAACATTCAGTACTTC. Translated: CASSSIHNSGLAKNIQYF.